Each of the 21 T cell receptor beta chains below was sequenced from the same sample in a study of T cell responses to AZD1222 COVID-19 vaccine. Assay used: immunoSEQ multiplex PCR; TCRdb lists only in-frame clones, some missing. The top ten hold more than 4% of the sample, which has roughly 120,000 clones, 70% to 90% seen once. Sequencing used peripheral blood, obtained on day 0 of AZD1222 vaccination. The receptor source for this set is an adult in good health.

The chain recombines TRBV5-5 with TRBJ1-6; TRBD1 aligns across 11 bases. The CDR3 is 14 residues long. From germline, CDR1 is SGHKS and CDR2 YYEKEE (reference sequence). The V segment lost 10 bases and the J segment 8 bases; nucleotides outside the gene matches: 8. For the CDR3, the DNA is TGTGCCGGTGGGAAGGGACAGGGGGATTCACCCCTCCACTTT. Protein: CAGGKGQGDSPLHF.

CDR3 amino acids: CASSLWGGGYNSPLHF. The CDR3 region has the DNA TGTGCCAGCAGTTTATGGGGCGGGGGCTATAATTCACCCCTCCACTTT. The chain is built from TRBV28 and TRBJ1-6, with D possibly TRBD1 on 5 matching bases. The CDR3 covers 16 residues. Per the germline V gene, CDR1 is MDHEN and CDR2 is SYDVKM. V shed 0 bases and J shed 3 bases, with 9 bases lying between them.

The chain links TRBV6-5 to TRBJ1-6; no definite D call. Trimming stripped 4 bases from V and 3 bases from J, with 7 bases between. Germline V lookup: CDR1 MNHEY, CDR2 SVGAGI. The CDR3 extends over 14 amino acids. This CDR3 reads CASSLVNYNSPLHF. DNA for the CDR3: TGTGCCAGCAGTTTAGTCAACTATAATTCACCCCTCCACTTT.

In this sample, this clone turned up once. The gene calls are TRBV7-9 and TRBJ1-2; TRBD1 is a possible D gene (6 bases). This CDR3 is 15 amino acids long. Germline V gene lookup returns CDR1 SEHNR and CDR2 FQNEAQ (reference sequence). V was trimmed by 5 bases and J by 4 bases, leaving 17 bases between them. The CDR3 bases are TGTGCCAGCAGCCGGGCGGACAGTTGGGTCTATGGCTACACCTTC. This sequence encodes CASSRADSWVYGYTF.

The chain carries TRBV6-5 and TRBJ2-1, with no clear D. Germline V gene sequence: CDR1 MNHEY, CDR2 SVGAGI. The CDR3 sequence is 11 residues long. Trimming cost V 11 bases and J 9 bases, with 14 bases left between them. The CDR3 here is CAGEASSEQFF. CDR3 coding DNA: TGTGCCGGAGAAGCAAGTAGTGAGCAGTTCTTC.

The V gene is TRBV7-6, the J gene TRBJ2-5; D possibly corresponds to TRBD1 (6 bases). The CDR3 has 16 residues. V was shortened by 4 bases and J by 5 bases, with 20 bases between the two germline ends. CDR1 is SGHVS, CDR2 FNYEAQ, per germline. This chain's CDR3 is CASSSLGVQGGETQYF. CDR3 nucleotide sequence: TGTGCCAGCAGCTCCCTCGGGGTACAGGGTGGGGAGACCCAGTACTTC.

The V and J genes are TRBV5-1 and TRBJ2-3; the D call may be TRBD1 or TRBD2 (6 bases each). Trimming cost V 3 bases and J 6 bases, with 17 bases left between them. The germline V gene encodes CDR1 SGHRS and CDR2 YFSETQ. The CDR3 consists of 15 residues. The CDR3 coding sequence is TGCGCCAGCAGCTCAGCTGGGGGGCCTGGGGATACGCAGTATTTT. Protein sequence: CASSSAGGPGDTQYF.

V gene TRBV7-2 combines with J gene TRBJ1-2, with D possibly TRBD1 on 5 matching bases. The V gene's germline CDR1 is SGHTA and CDR2 FQGNSA. V lost 4 bases and J lost 6, with 24 bases in between. The CDR3 spans 17 residues. The CDR3 bases are TGTGCCAGCAGCTCCTCGGGTTGGGGACTAACAGGACATGGCTACACCTTC. Its translation is CASSSSGWGLTGHGYTF.

This chain connects TRBV12-3 or TRBV12-4 to TRBJ2-1; D gene ambiguous. This CDR3 comprises 12 residues. With 1 base removed from V and 12 bases from J, the gap between germline ends came to 10 bases. The CDR3 DNA reads as TGTGCCAGCAGTTTAGAGGTGTCAGGGCAGTTCTTC. Translation: CASSLEVSGQFF.

V is TRBV13 and J is TRBJ2-1; D ambiguous. Germline values: CDR1 PRHDT, CDR2 FYEKMQ (reference sequence). Trimming took off 2 bases at V and 7 bases at J, with 18 bases between the two ends. The CDR3 contains 16 residues. CDR3 DNA: TGTGCCAGCAGCTTAAGGAACTGGGGAAGTGCGAATGAGCAGTTCTTC. It is translated as CASSLRNWGSANEQFF.

The chain joins TRBV5-1 to TRBJ1-3; no reliable D call. The CDR3 covers 16 residues. The V gene lost 4 bases and the J gene lost 0 bases, with 14 bases spanning the gap. Germline V gene lookup returns CDR1 SGHRS and CDR2 YFSETQ. CDR3 sequence: CASSPVDVPSGNTIYF. In DNA, the CDR3 is TGCGCCAGCAGCCCCGTGGACGTACCCTCTGGAAACACCATATATTTT.

The rearrangement links TRBV19 to TRBJ1-3; D gene uncertain. This CDR3 is 14 amino acids long. V dropped 7 bases and J dropped 0 bases, with 10 bases sitting between them. CDR1 is LNHDA, CDR2 SQIVND, per germline (reference sequence). In DNA form, the CDR3 reads TGTGCCAGTAATAGGGCGAGCTCTGGAAACACCATATATTTT. Protein: CASNRASSGNTIYF.

The chain is built from TRBV12-5 and TRBJ2-3; 14 bases agree with TRBD2. CDR3 size: 16 residues. V dropped 6 bases and J dropped 3; count of bases not matched to a gene: 5. Germline V gene data show CDR1 as LGHNT and CDR2 as FRNRAP. The CDR3 sequence is CASGDGLAGGTDTQYF. In DNA, the CDR3 is TGTGCTAGTGGCGATGGACTAGCGGGGGGAACAGATACGCAGTATTTT.

The chain has TRBV9 and TRBJ2-7, with 9 bases matching TRBD2. The germline CDR1 and CDR2 sequences are SGDLS and YYNGEE. V was pared by 3 bases and J by 5 bases, with 6 bases of the junction left unmatched. The CDR3 has 14 amino acids. CDR3 in DNA: TGTGCCAGCAGCGAGGGGACTAGCTTCCACGAGCAGTACTTC. This sequence encodes CASSEGTSFHEQYF.

The chain joins TRBV29-1 to TRBJ2-3, with D possibly matching TRBD1 (6 bases). Trimming shortened V by 8 bases and J by 4 bases, and 28 bases separated the two germline ends. This CDR3 spans 17 amino acids. Germline CDR1 reads SQVTM; CDR2 reads ANQGSEA. The CDR3 loop is CSLGGESVAGAADTQYF. The CDR3 coding sequence is TGCAGCTTAGGGGGTGAGAGTGTAGCCGGGGCCGCAGATACGCAGTATTTT.

The J gene is TRBJ1-5, the V gene TRBV5-5; no clear D gene. The CDR3 sequence is 14 residues long. Germline V CDR1 and CDR2: SGHKS, YYEKEE (reference sequence). Trimming left V 2 bases short and J 1 base short, with 7 bases between. The CDR3 loop reads CASSLLWSNQPQHF. The CDR3 DNA is TGTGCCAGCAGCTTATTATGGAGCAATCAGCCCCAGCATTTT.

The chain combines TRBV4-1 with TRBJ1-4; D gene unclear. The V end was cut by 0 bases, the J end by 5 bases, with 13 bases between. The CDR3 runs to 16 residues. In germline, CDR1 is MGHRA, CDR2 YSYEKL. In DNA, the CDR3 is TGCGCCAGCAGCCAAGATACGAGCCTAGGGAATGAAAAACTGTTTTTT. Its protein product is CASSQDTSLGNEKLFF.

CDR3 amino acids: CASSPGTLDTDTQYF. CDR3 DNA: TGTGCCAGCAGCCCCGGGACCCTTGACACAGATACGCAGTATTTT. The gene calls are TRBV7-3 and TRBJ2-3, with D perhaps assigned TRBD1 or TRBD2 (5 bases each). CDR3 length: 15 residues. V was pared by 5 bases and J by 2 bases, with 14 bases between. Germline V gene lookup returns CDR1 SGHTA and CDR2 FQGTGA.

This sequence joins TRBV18 and TRBJ1-1, with D unresolved. The CDR3 length is 12 residues. The V end lost 2 bases, the J end lost 5 bases, and 6 bases lay between the germline ends. Germline loops: CDR1 KGHSH, CDR2 LQKENI. CDR3 amino acids: CASSPSITEAFF. DNA for the CDR3: TGTGCCAGCTCACCATCAATAACTGAAGCTTTCTTT.

This clone was found a few times. The chain employs TRBV4-3 and TRBJ2-5; tentatively, D is TRBD1 or TRBD2 (5 bases each). The CDR3 loop spans 18 amino acids. The germline V and J ends were trimmed by 3 bases and 4 bases, with 24 bases remaining between them. Germline loops: CDR1 LGHNA, CDR2 YSLEER. For the CDR3, the DNA is TGCGCCAGCAGCCAGACCCGAGGGGCGTCCAGGGATGGAGAGACCCAGTACTTC. As protein: CASSQTRGASRDGETQYF.

This chain uses TRBV28 with TRBJ1-5; D might be TRBD1 (6 bases). The CDR3 consists of 14 residues. Germline lookup yields CDR1 MDHEN and CDR2 SYDVKM. The ends were cut back, 5 bases at V and 1 base at J, with 9 bases in the middle. In nucleotides, the CDR3 is TGTGCCAGCAGTCAAACAGGGAGCAATCAGCCCCAGCATTTT. It specifies CASSQTGSNQPQHF.